Following are 26 T cell receptor beta chains from one sample sequenced in a study of T cell responses to AZD1222 COVID-19 vaccine. The table came from immunoSEQ multiplex PCR; TCRdb's copy has only in-frame clones and leaves some out. The sample yields about 96,000 clones, approximately 87% seen once. The sample was peripheral blood, taken on day 0 of AZD1222 vaccination. The receptors derive from an adult in good health.

V usage is TRBV3-1 (or the pseudogene TRBV3-2) and J usage is TRBJ2-5, with 9 nucleotides matching TRBD2. After removal of 3 bases from V and 8 bases from J, the junction contained 10 bases not matched to a gene. The CDR3 extends over 15 amino acids. CDR1 LGHDT and CDR2 YNNKEL come from the germline V gene (reference sequence). DNA for the CDR3: TGTGCCAGCAGCCAGGGCCCACCGGGACTAGCCACCCAGTACTTC. Translated: CASSQGPPGLATQYF.

The chain employs TRBV6-5 and TRBJ2-7; D not certain. V shed 5 bases and J shed 9 bases, with 11 bases lying between them. From germline, CDR1 is MNHEY and CDR2 SVGAGI. This CDR3 region has 11 residues. The CDR3 sequence is CASSPGLGQYF. The CDR3 DNA follows: TGTGCCAGCAGTCCGGGCCTGGGGCAGTACTTC.

The rearrangement links TRBV5-6 to TRBJ1-5; possibly TRBD1 for D (5 bases). V gave up 3 bases and J gave up 7 bases, with 17 bases separating them. This CDR3 has 15 amino acids. Germline V gene data show CDR1 as SGHDT and CDR2 as YYEEEE. DNA of the CDR3: TGTGCCAGCAGCTGGGGTACACGGGACCTACAGCCCCAGCATTTT. It is translated as CASSWGTRDLQPQHF.

The genes are TRBV6-2 or TRBV6-3 and TRBJ2-3; the D is unclear. V lost 2 bases and J 3 bases, leaving 6 bases between the germline ends. Per the germline V gene, CDR1 is MNHEY and CDR2 is SVGEGT. CDR3 length equals 13 residues. The CDR3 here is CASSYKETDTQYF. The CDR3 coding sequence is TGTGCCAGCAGTTACAAGGAGACAGATACGCAGTATTTT.

This clone was detected only once. The chain links TRBV7-3 to TRBJ2-1; no reliable D call. The V gene lost 2 bases and the J gene lost 1 base, with 12 bases spanning the gap. The CDR3 covers 16 residues. The germline gives CDR1 SGHTA, CDR2 FQGTGA. As DNA, the CDR3 is TGTGCCAGCAGCTTACGGTTGGCTGCGTCCTACAATGAGCAGTTCTTC. Protein: CASSLRLAASYNEQFF.

This clone was counted only a few times. This chain connects TRBV7-2 to TRBJ2-3; TRBD2 aligns across 16 bases. Germline loops: CDR1 SGHTA, CDR2 FQGNSA. The CDR3 loop spans 19 amino acids. The J segment lost 6 bases and the V segment lost 2 bases, leaving 11 bases of the junction unmatched. For the CDR3, the DNA is TGTGCCAGCAGCTTAAGAGGGACTAGCGGGAGGGCCGAAGGTGATACGCAGTATTTT. Protein product: CASSLRGTSGRAEGDTQYF.

This clone was recorded once. V gene TRBV28 combines with J gene TRBJ1-4; D unresolved. The CDR3 extends over 13 amino acids. V dropped 6 bases and J dropped 0 bases, with 5 bases sitting between them. The germline V gene encodes CDR1 MDHEN and CDR2 SYDVKM. As DNA, the CDR3 is TGTGCCAGCAGGTTCTCAACTAATGAAAAACTGTTTTTT. It encodes CASRFSTNEKLFF.

V gene TRBV21-1 combines with J gene TRBJ1-5. TRBV21-1 is classified as a pseudogene. The CDR3 totals 15 residues. This CDR3 reads CASSKEQEGTQPQHF. The CDR3 DNA is TGTGCCAGCAGCAAAGAGCAGGAGGGTACTCAGCCCCAGCATTTT.

The chain employs TRBV28 and TRBJ2-7; either TRBD1 or TRBD2 may supply D (6 bases each). V was cut by 10 bases and J by 2 bases, with 18 bases left in between. The CDR3 loop spans 14 amino acids. Germline V CDR1 and CDR2: MDHEN, SYDVKM. The CDR3 is CATSGDTWAYEQYF. The DNA of the CDR3 is TGTGCCACCTCGGGGGACACCTGGGCCTACGAGCAGTACTTC. Using reference TRBV28 and TRBJ2-7 for the parts outside the CDR3, the full variable domain is DVKVTQSSRYLVKRTGEKVFLECVQDMDHENMFWYRQDPGLGLRLIYFSYDVKMKEKGDIPEGYSVSREKKERFSLILESASTNQTSMYLCATSGDTWAYEQYFGPGTRLTVT.

This clone was counted only a few times. The chain carries TRBV6-5 and TRBJ1-4; D remains ambiguous. The CDR3 has 11 amino acids. V dropped 8 bases and J dropped 7 bases, with 8 bases sitting between them. Germline CDR1 is MNHEY and CDR2 is SVGAGI. DNA for the CDR3: TGTGCCAGCGCTTCTGGTGAAAAACTGTTTTTT. Residues: CASASGEKLFF.

Relative to its sample, this clone is medium-sized. The chain uses TRBV28 and TRBJ2-2, with D possibly TRBD2 on 5 matching bases. Trimming took off 2 bases at V and 4 bases at J, with 11 bases between the two ends. This CDR3 is built from 15 residues. In germline, CDR1 is MDHEN, CDR2 SYDVKM. As DNA, the CDR3 is TGTGCCAGCAGTTTAGCGAGGGTCCCCACCGGGGAGCTGTTTTTT. Its translation: CASSLARVPTGELFF.

The chain joins TRBV28 to TRBJ2-7, with no clear D. This CDR3 spans 13 amino acids. The V end lost 5 bases, the J end lost 1 base, and 9 bases lay between the germline ends. Germline loops: CDR1 MDHEN, CDR2 SYDVKM. The CDR3 region is CASSTTPSYEQYF. CDR3 bases: TGTGCCAGCAGTACCACACCGTCCTACGAGCAGTACTTC.

The chain joins TRBV4-3 to TRBJ2-1; 9 bases align to TRBD2. The CDR3 is made up of 17 amino acids. Germline loops: CDR1 LGHNA, CDR2 YSLEER. Trimming cost V 0 bases and J 2 bases; bases outside gene matches: 5. The CDR3 region is CASSQELAGLPYNEQFF. The CDR3 bases are TGCGCCAGCAGCCAAGAGCTAGCGGGACTCCCCTACAATGAGCAGTTCTTC.

The chain carries TRBV6-2 or TRBV6-3 and TRBJ2-7, with unresolved D. The germline gives CDR1 MNHEY, CDR2 SVGEGT. Between the trimmed V and J ends, which lost 1 base and 6 bases, there was a span of 13 bases. The CDR3 totals 14 residues. CDR3 DNA: TGTGCCAGCAGTTACTGGACGGCCGAAGGCGAGCAGTACTTC. This translates into CASSYWTAEGEQYF.

The chain combines TRBV6-2 or TRBV6-3 with TRBJ2-2; D gene uncertain. There are 13 residues in the CDR3. The ends were cut back, 2 bases at V and 9 bases at J, with 10 bases in the middle. In germline, CDR1 is MNHEY, CDR2 SVGEGT. The CDR3 spells CASSYASVRELFF. As DNA, the CDR3 is TGTGCCAGCAGTTACGCCTCCGTCCGGGAGCTGTTTTTT.

A few counts support this clone. The V and J genes are TRBV4-2 and TRBJ2-3; tentative D call: TRBD2 (6 bases). CDR1 is LGHNA and CDR2 is YNFKEQ in the germline V gene. The V end was cut by 0 bases, the J end by 1 base, with 14 bases between. This CDR3 region has 17 residues. The CDR3 loop reads CASSQDGLAVGTDTQYF. CDR3 DNA: TGTGCCAGCAGCCAAGATGGGTTAGCGGTGGGCACAGATACGCAGTATTTT.

The rearrangement links TRBV10-2 to TRBJ2-1; 11 bases align to TRBD2. Trimming took 6 bases from V and 8 from J; bases not matched to a gene: 12. The CDR3 loop spans 16 amino acids. Germline V gives CDR1 WSHSY, CDR2 SAAADI. This chain's CDR3 is CASRATSGSWEDEQFF. CDR3 nucleotides: TGCGCCAGCAGGGCTACTAGCGGGAGTTGGGAGGATGAGCAGTTCTTC.

The chain uses TRBV28 and TRBJ2-1; TRBD2 matches at 7 bases. V shed 4 bases, J shed 6 bases, and the junction held 9 bases outside the gene matches. CDR1 MDHEN and CDR2 SYDVKM come from the germline V gene. This CDR3 is 15 amino acids long. The DNA for the CDR3 is TGTGCCAGCAGTTCAGAGGCAGCGGGACGCAATGAGCAGTTCTTC. It yields the protein CASSSEAAGRNEQFF.

This chain uses TRBV19 with TRBJ1-2; the D is unclear. Germline V gene data show CDR1 as LNHDA and CDR2 as SQIVND (reference sequence). The CDR3 has 14 amino acids. V gave up 1 base and J gave up 2 bases, with 8 bases separating them. CDR3 DNA sequence: TGTGCCAGTAGTATAGGGCGTGGGAACTATGGCTACACCTTC. The encoded protein is CASSIGRGNYGYTF.

This rearrangement joins TRBV18 to TRBJ2-2, with unresolved D. CDR1 KGHSH and CDR2 LQKENI come from the germline V gene. This CDR3 has 12 amino acids. Trimming took 2 bases from V and 6 from J, leaving 4 bases between them. The CDR3: CASSPGAGELFF. CDR3 in DNA: TGTGCCAGCTCACCAGGGGCCGGGGAGCTGTTTTTT. The full variable domain, with the rest looked up from reference TRBV18 and TRBJ2-2, is NAGVMQNPRHLVRRRGQEARLRCSPMKGHSHVYWYRQLPEEGLKFMVYLQKENIIDESGMPKERFSAEFPKEGPSILRIQQVVRGDSAAYFCASSPGAGELFFGEGSRLTVL.

V gene TRBV9 combines with J gene TRBJ2-3; 7 nucleotides line up with TRBD1. V shed 4 bases and J 3 bases; nucleotides not matched to a gene: 11. This CDR3 is built from 16 residues. Germline assignment: CDR1 SGDLS and CDR2 YYNGEE. The CDR3 sequence: CASSTTGAGVTDTQYF. Written as DNA, the CDR3 is TGTGCCAGCAGCACTACAGGGGCCGGAGTTACAGATACGCAGTATTTT.

The rearrangement links TRBV28 to TRBJ1-5; D possibly corresponds to TRBD1 (5 bases). Deletions cut 1 base from V and 0 bases from J, with 16 bases between. Germline loops: CDR1 MDHEN, CDR2 SYDVKM. CDR3 size: 18 residues. The CDR3 DNA reads TGTGCCAGCAGTTTATCGGATTTGGGGGACGATAGCAATCAGCCCCAGCATTTT. Translating gives CASSLSDLGDDSNQPQHF. Full variable domain (rest looked up from reference TRBV28 and TRBJ1-5): DVKVTQSSRYLVKRTGEKVFLECVQDMDHENMFWYRQDPGLGLRLIYFSYDVKMKEKGDIPEGYSVSREKKERFSLILESASTNQTSMYLCASSLSDLGDDSNQPQHFGDGTRLSIL.

This sequence joins TRBV11-2 and TRBJ1-2; a weak D match, TRBD1 (6 bases). CDR3 length: 14 residues. Deletions cut 3 bases from V and 2 bases from J, with 10 bases between. The germline V gene has CDR1 SGHAT and CDR2 FQNNGV. The CDR3 protein is CASSFGGQNYGYTF. CDR3 sequence (DNA): TGTGCCAGCAGCTTTGGGGGGCAGAACTATGGCTACACCTTC.

The chain recombines TRBV2 with TRBJ1-1; D uncertain. The CDR3 has 14 amino acids. The germline gives CDR1 SNHLY, CDR2 FYNNEI. The ends were cut back, 4 bases at V and 0 bases at J, with 9 bases in the middle. The chain's CDR3 is CASSVEAMNTEAFF. CDR3 bases: TGTGCCAGCAGTGTGGAGGCGATGAACACTGAAGCTTTCTTT.

The rearrangement joins TRBV9 to TRBJ1-2; D gene unclear. The V gene lost 0 bases and the J gene lost 1 base, with 7 bases spanning the gap. CDR3 length: 14 residues. Germline V gene data show CDR1 as SGDLS and CDR2 as YYNGEE. CDR3 nucleotides: TGTGCCAGCAGCGTAGGACTCAATAACTATGGCTACACCTTC. As protein: CASSVGLNNYGYTF.

This chain connects TRBV12-5 to TRBJ2-3, with 7 bases aligning to TRBD2. J lost 0 bases, V lost 4 bases, and 7 bases had no gene match. The germline CDR1 and CDR2 sequences are LGHNT and FRNRAP. The CDR3 covers 16 residues. CDR3 DNA: TGTGCTAGTGGTTGGAGCGGGATAGGAAGCACAGATACGCAGTATTTT. Translation: CASGWSGIGSTDTQYF.